This is a list of T cell receptor beta chains from one sample in a study of T cell clones after liver transplantation. Assay: immunoSEQ multiplex PCR; the TCRdb copy retains only in-frame clones and omits some. The data contain around 9,100 clones, 60% to 80% of them singletons. The sequencing here drew on CD8+ T cells from blood, taken before liver transplant. Receptors were obtained from a human donor who received a liver transplant. CDR3s include the opening cysteine and the closing phenylalanine or tryptophan. The D gene is left open where the match is weak. A row's size may be missing; if present it is once, few, many or a size class.

V gene	clone size	J gene	D gene	CDR3 protein	CDR3 DNA
TRBV28	NA	TRBJ2-3	NA	CASRARRLLNADTQYF	TGTGCCAGCAGGGCGAGGAGGTTGCTGAATGCGGATACGCAGTATTTT
TRBV6-5	NA	TRBJ1-1	NA	CASRYTLEVDTEAFF	TGTGCCAGCAGGTATACCCTCGAGGTTGACACTGAAGCTTTCTTT
TRBV27	NA	TRBJ2-2	NA	CASSLFSPNTGELFF	TGTGCCAGCAGTTTATTTTCCCCTAACACCGGGGAGCTGTTTTTT
TRBV5-4	few	TRBJ2-7	NA	CASSLPNRGRVEQYF	TGTGCCAGCAGCCTTCCAAACAGGGGGAGGGTCGAGCAGTACTTC
TRBV7-9	NA	TRBJ1-1	NA	CASRIQGMDTEAFF	TGTGCCAGCAGGATACAGGGTATGGACACTGAAGCTTTCTTT
TRBV6-5	NA	TRBJ1-6	TRBD1	CASSPGQTTYSPLHF	TGTGCCAGCAGTCCGGGACAGACGACCTATTCACCCCTCCACTTT
TRBV29-1	NA	TRBJ2-1	TRBD1	CSVEGQGLTGNEQFF	TGCAGCGTTGAGGGACAGGGTTTGACGGGCAATGAGCAGTTCTTC
TRBV5-5	NA	TRBJ2-1	TRBD2	CASSLTGLPAEEQFF	TGTGCCAGCAGCTTAACGGGACTACCCGCTGAAGAGCAGTTCTTC
TRBV9	NA	TRBJ2-5	NA	CASSVDDRSYQETQYF	TGTGCCAGCAGCGTAGATGACAGATCGTACCAAGAGACCCAGTACTTC
TRBV5-4	NA	TRBJ2-7	NA	CASSLGGDFYEQYF	TGTGCCAGCAGCTTGGGGGGGGACTTCTACGAGCAGTACTTC
TRBV4-1	NA	TRBJ1-2	NA	CASSQVVAGPYGYTF	TGCGCCAGCAGCCAAGTGGTGGCAGGCCCCTATGGCTACACCTTC
TRBV29-1	NA	TRBJ2-3	TRBD2	CSVEGTSGRTDTQYF	TGCAGCGTTGAGGGGACTAGCGGTCGCACAGATACGCAGTATTTT
TRBV27	NA	TRBJ1-2	NA	CASSPDRGAHKRGYTF	TGTGCCAGCAGTCCCGACCGGGGGGCCCATAAGAGAGGCTACACCTTC
TRBV29-1	NA	TRBJ2-7	NA	CSVEANSYEQYF	TGCAGCGTTGAGGCGAACTCCTACGAGCAGTACTTC
TRBV7-2	NA	TRBJ1-6	NA	CASSSGGNSPLHF	TGTGCCAGCTCTTCTGGGGGCAATTCACCCCTCCACTTT
TRBV4-2	NA	TRBJ2-7	NA	CASSQGVILEQYF	TGTGCCAGCAGCCAAGGAGTAATCCTCGAGCAGTACTTC
TRBV7-9	medium-sized	TRBJ1-2	TRBD1	CASSWDRDGYTF	TGTGCCAGCAGCTGGGACAGAGATGGCTACACCTTC
TRBV9	once	TRBJ1-3	TRBD1	CASSAGTGGNTIYF	TGTGCCAGCAGTGCCGGGACAGGAGGAAACACCATATATTTT
TRBV7-9	NA	TRBJ2-5	TRBD1	CASSLNRVQGAREETQYF	TGTGCCAGCAGCTTAAATCGGGTACAGGGGGCGAGAGAAGAGACCCAGTACTTC
TRBV19	NA	TRBJ2-7	NA	CASSGSHDEQYF	TGTGCCAGTAGCGGGAGTCACGACGAGCAGTACTTC
TRBV28	NA	TRBJ1-3	NA	CASSLLQGNTIYF	TGTGCCAGCAGTTTGCTTCAGGGAAACACCATATATTTT
TRBV27	NA	TRBJ2-5	TRBD1	CASSPRTGWQETQYF	TGTGCCAGCAGTCCCCGGACAGGGTGGCAAGAGACCCAGTACTTC
TRBV11-2	NA	TRBJ2-5	NA	CASSLRKETQYF	TGTGCCAGCAGCTTAAGGAAAGAGACCCAGTACTTC
TRBV13	once	TRBJ2-1	TRBD2	CASSLVPSGGAFSYNEQFF	TGTGCCAGCAGCTTAGTTCCTAGCGGGGGGGCTTTCTCCTACAATGAGCAGTTCTTC
TRBV27	NA	TRBJ2-1	NA	CASGLGGYNEQFF	TGTGCCAGCGGCCTCGGGGGATACAATGAGCAGTTCTTC
TRBV13	NA	TRBJ2-1	TRBD2	CASSAHASGLRDEQFF	TGTGCCAGCAGCGCCCACGCTAGCGGTCTTCGCGATGAGCAGTTCTTC
TRBV7-7	NA	TRBJ2-1	NA	CASSATGASYDEQFF	TGTGCCAGCAGCGCTACGGGGGCCTCCTACGATGAGCAGTTCTTC
TRBV9	NA	TRBJ1-4	TRBD1	CASSPAGGNEKLFF	TGTGCCAGCAGCCCCGCAGGGGGTAATGAAAAACTGTTTTTT
TRBV27	NA	TRBJ1-1	NA	CASSLYRNAEAFF	TGTGCCAGCAGTTTATATCGAAACGCTGAAGCTTTCTTT
TRBV4-3	few	TRBJ1-3	TRBD1	CASSPDRASGNTIYF	TGCGCCAGCAGCCCGGACAGGGCCTCTGGAAACACCATATATTTT
TRBV11-3	once	TRBJ2-1	NA	CASSPRGSPVEQFF	TGTGCCAGCAGCCCCCGGGGGAGCCCAGTTGAGCAGTTCTTC